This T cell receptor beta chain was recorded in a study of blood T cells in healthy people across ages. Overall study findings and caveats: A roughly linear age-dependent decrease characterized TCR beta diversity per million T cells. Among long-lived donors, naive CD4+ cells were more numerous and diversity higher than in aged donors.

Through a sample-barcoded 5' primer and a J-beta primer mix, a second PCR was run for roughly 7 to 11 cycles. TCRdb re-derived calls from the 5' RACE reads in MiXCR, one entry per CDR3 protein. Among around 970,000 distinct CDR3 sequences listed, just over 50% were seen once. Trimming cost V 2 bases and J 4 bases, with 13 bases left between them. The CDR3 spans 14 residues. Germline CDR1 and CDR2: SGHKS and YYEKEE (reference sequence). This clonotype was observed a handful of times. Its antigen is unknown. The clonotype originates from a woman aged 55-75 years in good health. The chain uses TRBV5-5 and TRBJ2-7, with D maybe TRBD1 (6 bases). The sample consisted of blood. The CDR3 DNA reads TGTGCCAGCAGCTTTCGGTTGGGGGCATACGAGCAGTACTTC. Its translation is CASSFRLGAYEQYF.